This T cell receptor (beta chain) was captured by sequencing in a study of cytomegalovirus exposure and HLA in healthy donors. In the study overall: As an earlier analysis found, 180 million or so T cells yielded some 120 million unique TCR beta sequences. Study results and caveats: Among the sequence variants, a highly shared cluster was likely an artifact of sequencing.

Vbeta (60) and Jbeta (13) primers were used in the PCR. Sequencing used immunoSEQ multiplex PCR; TCRdb keeps in-frame clones, though not all of them. The profile covers about 140,000 clones, with around 81% appearing a single time and over 2% taken by the ten largest. Worth noting for this clone: As yet, its antigen is unknown.

Material: PBMCs. The clonotype originates from a man aged 45-65 years in good health and CMV-seronegative.

CDR3 protein: CASSVPQVAGELFF. The CDR3 DNA is TGCGCCAGCAGCGTACCCCAGGTCGCCGGGGAGCTGTTTTTT. The chain carries TRBV4-1 and TRBJ2-2; D remains unclear. From germline, CDR1 is MGHRA and CDR2 YSYEKL. V lost 5 bases and J lost 6, with 13 bases in between. The CDR3 has 14 residues.